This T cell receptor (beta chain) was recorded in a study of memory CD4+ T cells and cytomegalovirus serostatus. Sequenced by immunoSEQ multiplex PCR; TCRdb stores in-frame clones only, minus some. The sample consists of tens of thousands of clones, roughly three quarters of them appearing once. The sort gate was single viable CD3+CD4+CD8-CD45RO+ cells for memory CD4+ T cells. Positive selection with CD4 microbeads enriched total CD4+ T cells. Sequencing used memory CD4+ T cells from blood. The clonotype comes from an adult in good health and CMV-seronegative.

As DNA, the CDR3 is TGTGCCTGGAGGCCTCTATCCGGGACAGGGTACGAGCAGTACTTC. Its translation is CAWRPLSGTGYEQYF. This chain links TRBV30 with TRBJ2-7, with 9 positions matching TRBD1. Germline CDR1 reads GTSNPN; CDR2 reads SVGIG (reference sequence). Trimming removed 3 bases from V and 4 bases from J; junction bases left unmatched: 10. The CDR3 covers 15 residues.